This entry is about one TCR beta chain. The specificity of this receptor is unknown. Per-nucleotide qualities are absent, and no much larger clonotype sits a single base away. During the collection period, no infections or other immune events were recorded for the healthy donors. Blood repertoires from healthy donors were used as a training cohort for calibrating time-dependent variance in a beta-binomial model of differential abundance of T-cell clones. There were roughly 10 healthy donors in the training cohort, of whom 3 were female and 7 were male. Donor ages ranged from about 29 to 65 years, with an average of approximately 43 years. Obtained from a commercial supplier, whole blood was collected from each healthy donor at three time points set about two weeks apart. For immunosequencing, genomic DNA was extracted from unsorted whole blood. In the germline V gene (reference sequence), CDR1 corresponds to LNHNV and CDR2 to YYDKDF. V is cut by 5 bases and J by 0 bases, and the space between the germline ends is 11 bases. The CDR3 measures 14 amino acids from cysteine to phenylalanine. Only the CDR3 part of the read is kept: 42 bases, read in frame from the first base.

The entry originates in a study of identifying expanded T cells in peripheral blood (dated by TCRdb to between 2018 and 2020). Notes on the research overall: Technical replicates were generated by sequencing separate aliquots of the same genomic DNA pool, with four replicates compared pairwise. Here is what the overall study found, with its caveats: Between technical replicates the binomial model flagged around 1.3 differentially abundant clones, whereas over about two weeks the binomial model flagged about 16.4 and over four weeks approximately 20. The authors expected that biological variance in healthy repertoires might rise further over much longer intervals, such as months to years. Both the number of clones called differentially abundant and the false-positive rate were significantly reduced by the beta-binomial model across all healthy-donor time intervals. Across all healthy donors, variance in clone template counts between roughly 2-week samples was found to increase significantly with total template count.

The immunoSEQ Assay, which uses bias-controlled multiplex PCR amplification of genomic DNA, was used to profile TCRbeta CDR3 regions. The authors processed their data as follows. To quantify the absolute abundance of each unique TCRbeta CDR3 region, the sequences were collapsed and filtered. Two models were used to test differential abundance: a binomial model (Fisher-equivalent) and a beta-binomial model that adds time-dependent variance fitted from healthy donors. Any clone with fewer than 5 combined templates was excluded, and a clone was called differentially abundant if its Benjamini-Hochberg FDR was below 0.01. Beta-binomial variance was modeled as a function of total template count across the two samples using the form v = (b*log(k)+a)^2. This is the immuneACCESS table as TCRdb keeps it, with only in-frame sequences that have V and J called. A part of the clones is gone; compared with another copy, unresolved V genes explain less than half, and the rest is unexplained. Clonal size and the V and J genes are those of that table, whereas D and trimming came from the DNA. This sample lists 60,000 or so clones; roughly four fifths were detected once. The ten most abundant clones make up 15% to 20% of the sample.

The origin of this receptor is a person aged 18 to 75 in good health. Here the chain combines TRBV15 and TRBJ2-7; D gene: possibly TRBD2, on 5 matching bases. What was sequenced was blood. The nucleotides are TGTGCCACCAGCGGGGAGCGAGGCTCCTACGAGCAGTACTTC. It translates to CATSGERGSYEQYF.